These 9 T cell receptor beta chains originate from one sample sequenced in a study of OX40 agonist ivuxolimab in advanced cancers. Repertoires were generated with immunoSEQ multiplex PCR, while TCRdb's copy carries only in-frame clones and drops some. The repertoire holds tens of thousands of clones, with 87% as singletons. Sequencing used CD4+ or CD8+ T cells sorted from blood, obtained in a trial of the OX40 agonist ivuxolimab. The receptors shown here come from an adult with an advanced solid tumor such as melanoma, head and neck, liver or kidney cancer.

The rearrangement uses TRBV4-1 and TRBJ2-3; TRBD1 agrees at 10 bases. Germline lookup yields CDR1 MGHRA and CDR2 YSYEKL. CDR3 length equals 18 residues. V shed 4 bases and J 5 bases; nucleotides not matched to a gene: 15. The CDR3 is CASSPYPSGTGVQDTQYF. CDR3 bases: TGCGCCAGCAGCCCATACCCCTCAGGGACAGGGGTTCAAGATACGCAGTATTTT.

V gene TRBV11-3 combines with J gene TRBJ2-3, with D possibly TRBD1 on 6 matching bases. The V gene lost 8 bases and the J gene lost 2 bases, with 26 bases spanning the gap. Germline CDR1 reads SGHNT; CDR2 reads YENEEA. The CDR3 has 18 amino acids. This CDR3 reads CASSIGGYGEGITDTQYF. In DNA, the CDR3 is TGTGCCAGCTCCATAGGGGGTTACGGCGAGGGGATCACAGATACGCAGTATTTT.

The V call is TRBV4-1, the J call TRBJ2-5, with TRBD1 matching 8 bases. Germline V gives CDR1 MGHRA, CDR2 YSYEKL. Germline trimming cut 3 bases from V and 3 bases from J; bases unmatched to any gene: 6. This CDR3 comprises 15 residues. CDR3 amino acids: CASSQDRVREETQYF. The CDR3 DNA sequence: TGCGCCAGCAGCCAGGACAGGGTTCGGGAAGAGACCCAGTACTTC.

The V gene is TRBV28, the J gene TRBJ2-2; D is perhaps TRBD1 (5 bases). The CDR3 length is 19 residues. Trimming took off 4 bases at V and 4 bases at J, with 25 bases between the two ends. Germline V gives CDR1 MDHEN, CDR2 SYDVKM. The CDR3 region has the DNA TGTGCCAGCAGTTCCCTTAAGTTAGGACACGTATCGAGCACCGGGGAGCTGTTTTTT. This encodes CASSSLKLGHVSSTGELFF.

The chain recombines TRBV20-1 with TRBJ1-5; no definite D call. Trimming pared 6 bases from V and 7 bases from J, leaving 10 bases between. This CDR3 comprises 11 residues. Germline V gives CDR1 DFQATT, CDR2 SNEGSKA (reference sequence). The CDR3 region is CSAEGVQPQHF. CDR3 in DNA: TGCAGTGCCGAGGGAGTGCAGCCCCAGCATTTT.

This sequence joins TRBV28 and TRBJ1-1; D possibly corresponds to TRBD1 (6 bases). Trimming took off 10 bases at V and 1 base at J, with 7 bases between the two ends. The CDR3 totals 11 residues. Germline V gene sequence: CDR1 MDHEN, CDR2 SYDVKM. CDR3 DNA: TGTGCCACGACAGGGAACACTGAAGCTTTCTTT. Translated: CATTGNTEAFF.

J is TRBJ2-5 and V is TRBV2; D unresolved. V lost 2 bases, J lost 5 bases, and 12 bases lay in between. Germline V lookup: CDR1 SNHLY, CDR2 FYNNEI. CDR3 size: 14 residues. The CDR3 DNA reads as TGTGCCAGCAGTGAATGGGGAAGTTGGGAGACCCAGTACTTC. This gives the protein CASSEWGSWETQYF.

The rearrangement joins TRBV7-9 to TRBJ2-5; possible D gene TRBD2, 6 bases. The DNA end favors TRBJ2-7, so the J call may be wrong. CDR1 is SEHNR, CDR2 FQNEAQ, per germline (reference sequence). This CDR3 has 14 residues. The CDR3 loop reads CASSRSASVDEQYF. CDR3 nucleotide sequence: TGTGCCAGCAGCCGATCGGCTAGCGTCGACGAGCAGTACTTC.

The V call is TRBV27, the J call TRBJ1-3, with D possibly matching TRBD1 (6 bases). The CDR3 runs 15 residues. Per the germline V gene, CDR1 is MNHEY and CDR2 is SMNVEV (reference sequence). V shed 5 bases and J shed 4 bases, with 15 bases lying between them. The CDR3 DNA follows: TGTGCCAGCAGTCGAGGGGGGGGGCTAGGAAACACCATATATTTT. This encodes CASSRGGGLGNTIYF.